This is a list of T cell receptor beta chains from one sample in a study of T cell responses to AZD1222 COVID-19 vaccine. Sequencing was performed with immunoSEQ multiplex PCR; in TCRdb, only in-frame clones are kept and a portion is missing. The data contain about 150,000 clones, 85% to 95% of them singletons. Sequences were derived from peripheral blood, sampled 28 days after the second AZD1222 dose. These TCRs come from an adult who received the AZD1222 COVID-19 vaccine. CDR3s include the opening cysteine and the closing phenylalanine or tryptophan. D genes are given only for firm matches. The size of a clone is reported for some rows only, either as once, few or many, or as a class for expanded clones.

>TRBD1|TRBJ1-4|TRBV11-2|NA
TGTGCCAGCAGCCGGGACAGCTATAATGAAAAACTGTTTTTT
CASSRDSYNEKLFF
>TRBD2|TRBJ2-1|TRBV12-3/TRBV12-4|NA
TGTGCCAGCACCCTCCTAGCGGGAAATGAGAAGTTCTTC
CASTLLAGNEKFF
>NA|TRBJ2-1|TRBV2|NA
TGTGCCAGCAGTGTTAAGAGGCGCGATGAGCAGTTCTTC
CASSVKRRDEQFF
>NA|TRBJ1-6|TRBV5-1|few
TGCGCCAGCAGCAGAGAGGGGAGGGTAGCAAATTCACCCCTCCACTTT
CASSREGRVANSPLHF
>NA|TRBJ2-3|TRBV10-3|NA
TGTGCCATCAGTGAGTCGAACGGGATTACAGATACGCAGTATTTT
CAISESNGITDTQYF
>NA|TRBJ1-6|TRBV2|NA
TGTGCCAGCGGGGCAGGGGTGTCACCCCTCCACTTT
CASGAGVSPLHF
>NA|TRBJ2-1|TRBV9|NA
TGTGCCAGCACCAAGGGGTCAAGCGGCATTGAGCAGTTCTTC
CASTKGSSGIEQFF
>TRBD2|TRBJ2-5|TRBV5-1|NA
TGCGCCAGCAGCCTGACTAGCGGGAGGGCCGAACGGAAGACCCAGTACTTC
CASSLTSGRAERKTQYF
>NA|TRBJ2-2|TRBV4-1|NA
TGCGCCAGCAGCCAAGGGAGAGGGACGAACACCGGGGAGCTGTTTTTT
CASSQGRGTNTGELFF
>NA|TRBJ2-1|TRBV5-4|NA
TGTGCCAGCAGCCAACAGTGGGAGCAGTTCTTC
CASSQQWEQFF
>TRBD1|TRBJ1-6|TRBV5-8|NA
TGTGCCAGCAGCTGGACATGGACAGGGCATTCACCCCTCCACTTT
CASSWTWTGHSPLHF
>NA|TRBJ1-2|TRBV11-2|NA
TGTGCCAGCAGCGATTATCGGGAAGGCTACACCTTC
CASSDYREGYTF
>NA|TRBJ1-1|TRBV3-1/TRBV3-2|few
TGTGCCAGCAGACAGGGAATCCTGAACACTGAAGCTTTCTTT
CASRQGILNTEAFF
>TRBD1|TRBJ2-2|TRBV6-5|NA
TGTGCCAGCAGGAATGACAGGGGCAACACCGGGGAGCTGTTTTTT
CASRNDRGNTGELFF
>NA|TRBJ1-5|TRBV3-1/TRBV3-2|few
TGTGCCAGCAGCACCCGGGCCTCCGGACAGCCCCAGCATTTT
CASSTRASGQPQHF